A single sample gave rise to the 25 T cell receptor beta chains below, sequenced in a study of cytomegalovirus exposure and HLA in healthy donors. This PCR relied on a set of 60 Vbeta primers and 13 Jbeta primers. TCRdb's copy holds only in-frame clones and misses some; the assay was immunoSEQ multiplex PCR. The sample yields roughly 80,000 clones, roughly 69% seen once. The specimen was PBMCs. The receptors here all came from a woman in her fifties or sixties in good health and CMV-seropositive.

Here the CDR3 reads CASSYSHRGKETQYF. CDR3 nucleotides: TGTGCCAGCAGTTACTCGCACAGGGGGAAAGAGACCCAGTACTTC. The chain employs TRBV6-5 and TRBJ2-5; 8 bases map to TRBD1. Trimming cost V 0 bases and J 3 bases; bases outside gene matches: 3. Germline CDR1 MNHEY, CDR2 SVGAGI. The CDR3 is 15 amino acids.

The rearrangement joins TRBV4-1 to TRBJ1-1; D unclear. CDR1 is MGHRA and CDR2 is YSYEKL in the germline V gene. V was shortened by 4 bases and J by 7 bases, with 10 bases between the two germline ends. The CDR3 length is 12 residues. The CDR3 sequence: CASSRPGSEAFF. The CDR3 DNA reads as TGCGCCAGCAGCCGCCCCGGTAGTGAAGCTTTCTTT.

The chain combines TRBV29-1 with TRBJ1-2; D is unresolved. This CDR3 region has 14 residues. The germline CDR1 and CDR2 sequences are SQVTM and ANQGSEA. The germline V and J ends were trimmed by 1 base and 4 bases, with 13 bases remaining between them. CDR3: CSVEGTGETYGYTF. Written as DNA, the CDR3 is TGCAGCGTTGAAGGGACCGGGGAAACCTATGGCTACACCTTC.

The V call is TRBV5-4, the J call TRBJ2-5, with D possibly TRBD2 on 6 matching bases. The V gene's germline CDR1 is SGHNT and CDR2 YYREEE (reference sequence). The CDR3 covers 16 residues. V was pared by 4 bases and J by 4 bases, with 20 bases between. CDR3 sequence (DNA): TGTGCCAGCAGCCCCGAGGGAGAGCGGGCTGGAGAGACCCAGTACTTC. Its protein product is CASSPEGERAGETQYF.

The CDR3 is CASSQDGTPYQETQYF. In DNA, the CDR3 is TGTGCCAGCAGCCAAGATGGGACTCCGTACCAAGAGACCCAGTACTTC. V and J are TRBV14 and TRBJ2-5; D possibly corresponds to TRBD2 (6 bases). Germline V gene lookup returns CDR1 SGHDN and CDR2 FVKESK. Trimming left V 0 bases short and J 0 bases short, with 11 bases between. The CDR3 is 16 amino acids.

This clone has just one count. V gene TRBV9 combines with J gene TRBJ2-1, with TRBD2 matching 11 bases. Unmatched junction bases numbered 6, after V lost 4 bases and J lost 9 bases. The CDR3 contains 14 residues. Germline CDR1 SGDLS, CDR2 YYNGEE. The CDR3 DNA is TGTGCCAGCAGCTTAGCGGGGGGGCCGTTTGAGCAGTTCTTC. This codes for CASSLAGGPFEQFF.

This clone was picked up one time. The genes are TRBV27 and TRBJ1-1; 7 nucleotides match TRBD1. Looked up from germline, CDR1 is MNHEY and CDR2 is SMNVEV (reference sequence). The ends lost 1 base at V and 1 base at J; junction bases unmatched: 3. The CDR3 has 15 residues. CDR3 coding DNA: TGTGCCAGCAGTTTATATCCAGGGGGGAACACTGAAGCTTTCTTT. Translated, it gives CASSLYPGGNTEAFF.

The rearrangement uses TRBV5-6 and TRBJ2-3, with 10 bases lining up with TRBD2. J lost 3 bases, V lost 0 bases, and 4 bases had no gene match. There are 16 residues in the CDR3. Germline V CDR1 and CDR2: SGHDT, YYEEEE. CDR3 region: CASSLGTSGVTDTQYF. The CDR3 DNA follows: TGTGCCAGCAGCTTGGGCACTAGCGGGGTAACAGATACGCAGTATTTT.

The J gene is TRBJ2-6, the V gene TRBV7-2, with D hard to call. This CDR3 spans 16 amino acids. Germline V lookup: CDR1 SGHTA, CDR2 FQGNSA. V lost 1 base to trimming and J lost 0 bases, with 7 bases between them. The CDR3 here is CASSLDSTSGANVLTF. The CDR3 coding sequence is TGTGCCAGCAGCTTAGACTCAACCTCTGGGGCCAACGTCCTGACTTTC.

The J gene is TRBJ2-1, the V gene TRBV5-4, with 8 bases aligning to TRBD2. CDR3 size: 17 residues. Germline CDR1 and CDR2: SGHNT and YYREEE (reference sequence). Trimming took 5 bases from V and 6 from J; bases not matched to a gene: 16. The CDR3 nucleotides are TGTGCCAGCAGATCAACGGGGGGGCCGGGTCGGGGCAATGAGCAGTTCTTC. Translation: CASRSTGGPGRGNEQFF.

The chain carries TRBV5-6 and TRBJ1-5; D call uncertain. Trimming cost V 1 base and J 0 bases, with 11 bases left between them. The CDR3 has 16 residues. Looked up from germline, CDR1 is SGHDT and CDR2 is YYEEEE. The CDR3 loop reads CASSLSGRVSNQPQHF. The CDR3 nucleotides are TGTGCCAGCAGCTTGAGTGGTCGGGTTAGCAATCAGCCCCAGCATTTT.

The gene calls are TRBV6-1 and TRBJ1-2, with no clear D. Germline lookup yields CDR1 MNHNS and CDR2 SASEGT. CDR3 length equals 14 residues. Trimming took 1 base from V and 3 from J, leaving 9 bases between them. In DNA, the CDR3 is TGTGCCAGCAGTGAAGGCAGTTCTGACTATGGCTACACCTTC. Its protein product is CASSEGSSDYGYTF.

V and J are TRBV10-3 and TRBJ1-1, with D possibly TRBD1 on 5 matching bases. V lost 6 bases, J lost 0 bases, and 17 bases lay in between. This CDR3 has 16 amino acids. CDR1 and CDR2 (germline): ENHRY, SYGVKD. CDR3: CAIRGPHRSLNTEAFF. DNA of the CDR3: TGTGCCATCAGGGGCCCCCACAGGAGTTTGAACACTGAAGCTTTCTTT.

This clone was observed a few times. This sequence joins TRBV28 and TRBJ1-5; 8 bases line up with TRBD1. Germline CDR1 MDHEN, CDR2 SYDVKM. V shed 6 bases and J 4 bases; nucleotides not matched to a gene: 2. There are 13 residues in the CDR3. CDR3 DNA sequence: TGTGCCAGCAGGGGACAGGAGAATCAGCCCCAGCATTTT. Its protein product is CASRGQENQPQHF.

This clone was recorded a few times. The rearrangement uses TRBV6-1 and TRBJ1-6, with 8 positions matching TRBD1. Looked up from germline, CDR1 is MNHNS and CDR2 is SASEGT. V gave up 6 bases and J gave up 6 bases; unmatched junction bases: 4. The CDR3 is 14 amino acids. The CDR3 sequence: CASRQQGGNSPLHF. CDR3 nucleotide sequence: TGTGCCAGCAGACAACAGGGGGGTAATTCACCCCTCCACTTT.

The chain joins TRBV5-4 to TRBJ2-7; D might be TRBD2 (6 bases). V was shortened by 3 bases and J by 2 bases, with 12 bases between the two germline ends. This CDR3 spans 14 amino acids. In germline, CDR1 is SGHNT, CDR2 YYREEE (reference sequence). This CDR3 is CASSSGLRTYEQYV. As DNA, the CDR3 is TGTGCCAGCAGCTCGGGACTTAGGACCTACGAGCAGTACGTC.

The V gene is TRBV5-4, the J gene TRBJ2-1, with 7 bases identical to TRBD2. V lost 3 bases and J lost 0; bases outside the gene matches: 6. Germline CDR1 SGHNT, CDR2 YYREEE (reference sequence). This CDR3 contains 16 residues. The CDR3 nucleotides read TGTGCCAGCAGCTCCCTCACGGGGGGCTCCTACAATGAGCAGTTCTTC. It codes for CASSSLTGGSYNEQFF.

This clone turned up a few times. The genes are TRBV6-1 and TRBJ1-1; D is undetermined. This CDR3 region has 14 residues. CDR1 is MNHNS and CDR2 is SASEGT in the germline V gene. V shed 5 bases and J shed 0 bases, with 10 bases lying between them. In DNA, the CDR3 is TGTGCCAGCAGTCCAGGCTTATTGAACACTGAAGCTTTCTTT. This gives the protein CASSPGLLNTEAFF.

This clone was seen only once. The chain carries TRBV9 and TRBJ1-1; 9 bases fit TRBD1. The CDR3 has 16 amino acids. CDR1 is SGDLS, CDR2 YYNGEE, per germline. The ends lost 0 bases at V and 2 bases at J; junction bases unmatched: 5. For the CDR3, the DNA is TGTGCCAGCAGCGTAGGGGGACAGGGAGGTAACACTGAAGCTTTCTTT. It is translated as CASSVGGQGGNTEAFF.

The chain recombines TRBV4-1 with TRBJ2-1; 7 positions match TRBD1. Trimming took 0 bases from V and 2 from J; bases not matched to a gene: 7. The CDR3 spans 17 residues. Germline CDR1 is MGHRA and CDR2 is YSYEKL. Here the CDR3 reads CASSQDPGQKTYNEQFF. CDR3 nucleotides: TGCGCCAGCAGCCAAGACCCGGGACAGAAGACCTACAATGAGCAGTTCTTC.

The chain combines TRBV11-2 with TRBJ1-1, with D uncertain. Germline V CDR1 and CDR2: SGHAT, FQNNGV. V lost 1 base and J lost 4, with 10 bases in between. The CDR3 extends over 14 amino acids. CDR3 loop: CASSLASRGTEAFF. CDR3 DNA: TGTGCCAGCAGCTTAGCATCCCGCGGCACTGAAGCTTTCTTT.

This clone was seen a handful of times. The CDR3 loop reads CASSLQGGPLPYEQYF. The CDR3 coding sequence is TGTGCCAGCAGCTTACAAGGGGGCCCGCTTCCCTACGAGCAGTACTTC. The V gene is TRBV9, the J gene TRBJ2-7, with TRBD1 matching 7 bases. Germline loops: CDR1 SGDLS, CDR2 YYNGEE. Germline trimming cut 4 bases from V and 2 bases from J; bases unmatched to any gene: 12. This CDR3 is built from 16 residues.

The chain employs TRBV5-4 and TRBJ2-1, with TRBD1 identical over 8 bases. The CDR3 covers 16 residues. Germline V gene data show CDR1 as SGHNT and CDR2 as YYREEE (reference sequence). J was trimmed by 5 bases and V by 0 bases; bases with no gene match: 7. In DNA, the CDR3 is TGTGCCAGCAGCTTGGACAGGGGGGTCGTGGACAATGAGCAGTTCTTC. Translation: CASSLDRGVVDNEQFF. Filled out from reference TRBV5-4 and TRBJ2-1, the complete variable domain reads ETGVTQSPTHLIKTRGQQVTLRCSSQSGHNTVSWYQQALGQGPQFIFQYYREEENGRGNFPPRFSGLQFPNYSSELNVNALELDDSALYLCASSLDRGVVDNEQFFGPGTRLTVL.

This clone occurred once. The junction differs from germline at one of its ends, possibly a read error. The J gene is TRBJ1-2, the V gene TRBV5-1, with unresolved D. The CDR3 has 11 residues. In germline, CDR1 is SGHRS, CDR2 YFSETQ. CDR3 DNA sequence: TGCGCCAGCAGGACTTCAGATGGCCACACCTTC. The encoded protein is CASRTSDGHTF.

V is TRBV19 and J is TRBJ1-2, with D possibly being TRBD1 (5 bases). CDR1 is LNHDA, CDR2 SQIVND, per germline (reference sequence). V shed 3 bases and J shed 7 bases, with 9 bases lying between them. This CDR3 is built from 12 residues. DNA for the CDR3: TGTGCCAGTAGTATTGACAGCTCTGGCTACACCTTC. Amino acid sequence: CASSIDSSGYTF. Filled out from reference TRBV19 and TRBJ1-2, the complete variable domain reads DGGITQSPKYLFRKEGQNVTLSCEQNLNHDAMYWYRQDPGQGLRLIYYSQIVNDFQKGDIAEGYSVSREKKESFPLTVTSAQKNPTAFYLCASSIDSSGYTFGSGTRLTVV.